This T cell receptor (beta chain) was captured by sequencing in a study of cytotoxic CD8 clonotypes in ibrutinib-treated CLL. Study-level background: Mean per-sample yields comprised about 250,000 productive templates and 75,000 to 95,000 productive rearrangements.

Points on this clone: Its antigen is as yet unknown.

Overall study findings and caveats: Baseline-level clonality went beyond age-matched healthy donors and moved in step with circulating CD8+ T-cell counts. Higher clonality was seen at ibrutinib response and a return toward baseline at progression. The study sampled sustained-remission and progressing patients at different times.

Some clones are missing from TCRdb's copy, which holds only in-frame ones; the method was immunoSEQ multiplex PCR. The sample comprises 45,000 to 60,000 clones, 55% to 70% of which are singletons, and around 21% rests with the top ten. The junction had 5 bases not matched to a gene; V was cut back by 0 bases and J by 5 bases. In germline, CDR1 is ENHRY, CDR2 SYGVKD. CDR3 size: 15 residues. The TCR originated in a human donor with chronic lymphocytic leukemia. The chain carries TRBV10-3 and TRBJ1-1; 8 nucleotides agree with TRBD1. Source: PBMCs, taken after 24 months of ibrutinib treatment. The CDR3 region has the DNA TGTGCCATCAGTGAGTCCGGACAGGGAGGGACTGAAGCTTTCTTT. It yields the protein CAISESGQGGTEAFF.